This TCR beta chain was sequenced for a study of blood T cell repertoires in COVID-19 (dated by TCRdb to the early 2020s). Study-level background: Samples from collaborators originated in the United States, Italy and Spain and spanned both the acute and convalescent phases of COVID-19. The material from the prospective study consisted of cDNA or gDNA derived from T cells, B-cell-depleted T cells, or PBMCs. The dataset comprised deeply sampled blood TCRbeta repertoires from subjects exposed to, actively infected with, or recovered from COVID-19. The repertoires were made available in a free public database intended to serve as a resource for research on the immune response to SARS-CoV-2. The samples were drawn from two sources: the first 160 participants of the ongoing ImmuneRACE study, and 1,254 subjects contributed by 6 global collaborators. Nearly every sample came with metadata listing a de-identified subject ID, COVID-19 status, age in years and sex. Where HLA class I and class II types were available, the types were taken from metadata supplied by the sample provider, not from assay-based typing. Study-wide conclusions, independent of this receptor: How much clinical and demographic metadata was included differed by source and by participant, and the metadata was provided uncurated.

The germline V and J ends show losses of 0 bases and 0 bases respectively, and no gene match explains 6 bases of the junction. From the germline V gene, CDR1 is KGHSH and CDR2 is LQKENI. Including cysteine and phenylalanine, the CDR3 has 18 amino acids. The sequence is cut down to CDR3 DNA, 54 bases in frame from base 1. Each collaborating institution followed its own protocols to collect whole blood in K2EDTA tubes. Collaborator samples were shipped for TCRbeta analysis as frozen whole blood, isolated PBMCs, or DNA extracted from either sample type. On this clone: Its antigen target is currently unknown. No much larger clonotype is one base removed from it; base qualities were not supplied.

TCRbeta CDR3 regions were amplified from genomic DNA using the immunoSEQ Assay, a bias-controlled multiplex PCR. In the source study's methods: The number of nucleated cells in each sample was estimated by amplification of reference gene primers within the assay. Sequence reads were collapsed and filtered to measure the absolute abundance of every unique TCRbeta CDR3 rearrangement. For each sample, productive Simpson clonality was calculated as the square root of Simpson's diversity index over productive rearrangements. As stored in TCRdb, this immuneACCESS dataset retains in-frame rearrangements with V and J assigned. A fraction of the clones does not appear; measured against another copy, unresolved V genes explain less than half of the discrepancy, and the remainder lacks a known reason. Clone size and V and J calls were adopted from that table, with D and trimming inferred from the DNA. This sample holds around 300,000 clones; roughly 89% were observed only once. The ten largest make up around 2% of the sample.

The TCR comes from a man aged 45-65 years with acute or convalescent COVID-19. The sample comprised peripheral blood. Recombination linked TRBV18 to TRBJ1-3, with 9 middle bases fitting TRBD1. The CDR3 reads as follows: CASSPPSGTGRSGNTIYF. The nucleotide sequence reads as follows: TGTGCCAGCTCACCACCGTCCGGGACAGGGCGCTCTGGAAACACCATATATTTT.